The 9 T cell receptor beta chains presented below share a single source sample, sequenced in a study of CD8+ T cells in alopecia areata. RNA extraction was followed by reverse transcription into cDNA, which acted as the sequencing template. Sequencing used immunoSEQ multiplex PCR; TCRdb keeps in-frame clones, though not all of them. Here the sample spans 30,000 to 35,000 clones, around 60% being singletons. The sample consisted of NKG2D-high CD8+ T cells sorted from blood. Receptors were obtained from a human donor with alopecia areata.

The V call is TRBV9, the J call TRBJ2-2; 8 positions agree with TRBD2. This CDR3 region has 17 residues. V lost 4 bases, J lost 0 bases, and 8 bases stayed unmatched. The V gene's germline CDR1 is SGDLS and CDR2 YYNGEE. As DNA, the CDR3 is TGTGCCAGCAGCTTCGAGCGGGGGTCACCGAACACCGGGGAGCTGTTTTTT. Protein sequence: CASSFERGSPNTGELFF.

The chain links TRBV7-9 to TRBJ1-1, with D uncertain. Germline CDR1 SEHNR, CDR2 FQNEAQ (reference sequence). The CDR3 has 14 amino acids. Trimming pared 1 base from V and 3 bases from J, leaving 9 bases between. CDR3 protein: CASSLDPAHTEAFF. DNA of the CDR3: TGTGCCAGCAGCTTAGATCCGGCCCACACTGAAGCTTTCTTT.

This chain connects TRBV7-9 to TRBJ1-2; 8 nucleotides agree with TRBD1. The V gene end was trimmed by 5 bases and the J gene end by 1 base; junction bases not matched to a gene: 9. Germline CDR1 reads SEHNR; CDR2 reads FQNEAQ (reference sequence). This CDR3 is built from 16 residues. The CDR3 loop reads CASSANDRGLNYGYTF. Written as DNA, the CDR3 is TGTGCCAGCAGCGCCAATGACAGGGGACTTAACTATGGCTACACCTTC.

The chain uses TRBV20-1 and TRBJ2-7; D remains ambiguous. This CDR3 has 11 residues. The V end was cut by 4 bases, the J end by 6 bases, with 10 bases between. Germline CDR1 DFQATT, CDR2 SNEGSKA (reference sequence). The CDR3 protein is CSATPRAEQYF. CDR3 nucleotide sequence: TGCAGTGCTACACCCCGAGCCGAGCAGTACTTC.

J is TRBJ2-2 and V is TRBV7-6; D unclear. The germline gives CDR1 SGHVS, CDR2 FNYEAQ. The CDR3 has 12 residues. The V gene lost 5 bases and the J gene lost 3 bases, with 4 bases spanning the gap. CDR3 DNA sequence: TGTGCCAGCAGCCTATACACCGGGGAGCTGTTTTTT. This gives the protein CASSLYTGELFF.

The CDR3 sequence: CSVETGGYNEQFF. The DNA of the CDR3 is TGCAGCGTAGAGACAGGGGGCTACAATGAGCAGTTCTTC. The chain joins TRBV29-1 to TRBJ2-1; TRBD1 matches 9 bases. Germline V gene lookup returns CDR1 SQVTM and CDR2 ANQGSEA. V was clipped by 6 bases and J by 3 bases; unmatched bases: 3. This CDR3 is built from 13 residues.

The genes are TRBV29-1 and TRBJ2-7, with D tentatively TRBD2 (6 bases). Germline loops: CDR1 SQVTM, CDR2 ANQGSEA. CDR3 length equals 12 residues. Trimming pared 7 bases from V and 6 bases from J, leaving 16 bases between. The CDR3 sequence: CSGGEERVEQYF. CDR3 in DNA: TGCAGCGGGGGGGAGGAGCGGGTCGAGCAGTACTTC.

CDR3 nucleotide sequence: TGTGCCAGCAGTTTAATAGGGAAGCCCCAGCATTTT. It codes for CASSLIGKPQHF. The chain links TRBV27 to TRBJ1-5, with D uncertain. This CDR3 is built from 12 residues. The ends were cut back, 2 bases at V and 8 bases at J, with 7 bases in the middle. Germline V gene data show CDR1 as MNHEY and CDR2 as SMNVEV (reference sequence).

The chain is built from TRBV5-6 and TRBJ1-5; the D is unclear. Germline loops: CDR1 SGHDT, CDR2 YYEEEE. V lost 0 bases and J lost 7, with 11 bases in between. CDR3 length: 14 residues. The CDR3 nucleotides read TGTGCCAGCAGCTTGGGGCTAGGTTCCCAGCCCCAGCATTTT. Amino acid sequence: CASSLGLGSQPQHF.